This T cell receptor (beta chain) came from a study of cytomegalovirus exposure and HLA in healthy donors (dated by TCRdb to 2016 to 2017). Broadly, across the study: An earlier analysis of approximately 640 of the donors reported roughly 300 Gb of sequence data and more than 90 million unique TCR beta sequences from roughly 180 million T cells. Approximately 310 gigabases of sequencing data and tens of millions of unique TCR sequences were included in an early release covering roughly 600 HLA-typed donors. Of the roughly 410 genotyped donors, 75% to 85% were placed in the genetic ancestry cluster associated with self-reported Caucasian donors. The aim of the study was to test whether cataloging public T cell receptors could identify signatures of past pathogen exposure. The study profiled the T cell repertoires of 500 to 800 subjects by immunosequencing and related them to cytomegalovirus serostatus. Along with the approximately 650-subject first cohort, a separate validation cohort of 120 different subjects was used. To predict cytomegalovirus infection status, the study brought together high-throughput TCR immunosequencing, statistical association of individual TCRs with disease status, and machine learning. A later analysis re-examined previously published TCR beta repertoires from around 670 donors and added high-resolution HLA genotyping to investigate patterns of TCR occurrence. Rather than drawing on any new phenotypic data, the later analysis identified candidate immune exposures from TCR beta sequences and the way those sequences occurred across donors. An earlier analysis of some 500 of the donors used high-throughput TCR beta sequencing to judge whether each TCR beta V gene segment behaved as functional or pseudogenic. Donor age, sex, ethnicity and CMV serostatus were compiled alongside the repertoire data. A later genetic analysis used genome-wide SNP genotypes for about 60% of the 666 donors, treating that subset as a discovery cohort. All discovery cohort repertoires had been generated on a single sequencing platform. Both class I and class II loci were covered by HLA typing, at four-digit resolution. The number of typed donors differed by locus: about 620-630 for A, B, C, DRB1 and DQB1; 500 to 550 for DQA1; over 600 for DPA1; and around 470 for DPB1. Roughly 5 DR-DQ haplotypes were handled as single units for association and clustering because linkage in the cohort was strong. Among around 400 genotyped donors of the cohort, an average of around 250,000 unique TCR beta nucleotide sequences was sequenced per donor, of which approximately 19% were non-productive.

Based on the germline V gene, the CDR1 and CDR2 sequences are SGHTA and FQGNSA. Measured from the cysteine to the phenylalanine, the CDR3 is 15 residues long. Only the CDR3 portion is preserved as DNA: 45 bases, with reading frame beginning at the first base. Germline trimming: 3 bases from V, 5 bases from J; junction bases outside gene matches: 8. The cohort comprised some 700 healthy bone marrow donors. Cohort members were all nominally healthy when sampled, although unrecorded immune exposures were likely present. The donor was CMV seropositive and was included in the group of some 290 seropositive cohort members. Each donor provided a peripheral blood sample, and peripheral blood mononuclear cells were used for TCR beta sequencing. The Qiagen DNeasy Blood Extraction Kit was used to extract genomic DNA from the blood cell samples. Comments on this clone: The target of this receptor is not known. Base qualities are not at hand, and no much larger clone is one base apart.

Library prep was done by the immunoSEQ multiplex PCR assay. The multiplex PCR relied on a mix of 60 forward primers for TCR Vbeta segments and 13 reverse primers for TCR Jbeta segments. The CDR3 region of rearranged TCR beta genes was amplified from genomic DNA by a multiplex PCR assay. Amplified TCR beta libraries were sequenced as 87-base-pair reads on the Illumina HiSeq System. Per the original workflow: A later analysis tallied roughly 80 million unique TCR beta chains across the 666 repertoires, and around 10 million of those chains were shared by two or more donors. Raw reads were error-corrected and collapsed into unique sequences with a nearest-neighbor algorithm that merged closely related sequences to remove PCR and sequencing errors. V, D and J gene segments were assigned by aligning CDR3 sequences to IMGT reference sequences. For a sequence to be retained, a match of at least six nucleotides was required to both a V gene segment and a J gene segment. A rearrangement was called productive if the CDR3 had no stop codons and remained in frame with V and J, and every other rearrangement was called non-productive. Following IMGT convention, CDR3 was defined as the stretch from the second conserved V-encoded cysteine to the conserved J-encoded phenylalanine. In an earlier analysis of roughly 610 of the donors, sequences lacking an unambiguous match to a single V gene segment were excluded. In an earlier analysis of roughly 500 of the donors, V segments were called functional above 56.7% productive rearrangements and were called segregating when the between-donor standard deviation exceeded 5%. A statistical classification framework was built to diagnose cytomegalovirus status from the catalog of TCR beta chain sequences. In a later analysis, V and J genes were assigned by comparing TCR nucleotide sequences against IMGT/GENE-DB human TR gene sequences. A later analysis assigned CDR3 sequences and most-parsimonious VDJ recombination scenarios with the TCRdist pipeline. In a later analysis, every TCR beta chain was defined by the combination of its CDR3 amino acid sequence and its V-gene family, and reads without a unique V-gene family were dropped. A later analysis removed roughly 590 highly shared, low-generation-probability nucleotide sequences to deal with suspected cross-contamination and a sequencing artifact. A later analysis calculated a clonal expansion index for each public chain from normalized within-repertoire ranks of inferred template counts. A later analysis computed generation probabilities with a VDJ recombination model fitted to out-of-frame rearrangements, and checked the results against IGoR. In a later analysis, TCR-TCR, TCR-HLA and TCR-CMV co-occurrence was scored with hypergeometric tests, and a repertoire-size bias correction was applied to TCR pairs. A later analysis estimated false discovery rates by permuting HLA or CMV assignments 20 times. In a later analysis, co-occurring TCRs were grouped using DBSCAN, with TCRdist sequence similarity added in when clustering inside HLA-allele-positive subsets. Co-occurrence clustering excluded repertoires with fewer than 30,000 or more than 120,000 public chains, plus five with anomalous nucleotide sharing. The source is immuneACCESS, and TCRdb retained only in-frame sequences with V and J called. Part of the clones is not carried over; for the studies checked, unresolved V genes explain less than half of this, and the remainder is unexplained. V and J calls and clone size are copied from that table; D and trimming were computed from the DNA. A total of roughly 160,000 clones appear in this sample, approximately 85% of them only once. The ten largest clonotypes hold 7.5% to 10% of the sample.

General findings and caveats noted by the study authors: In a later analysis, HLA-associated TCR beta chains were found to be more clonally expanded and to have lower generation probabilities than equally common non-associated chains. A later genetic analysis reported fewer N-insertions in productive TCRs among donors in an Asian-associated ancestry cluster than the roughly 620-donor mean. A later analysis reported that several top co-occurrence clusters appeared linked to parvovirus B19, influenza, CMV and Epstein-Barr virus. A total of 150 to 200 TCR beta chains were listed by the study as associated with cytomegalovirus. Correlated functional status among segregating V segments might reflect linkage disequilibrium, but an unknown experimental factor could not be ruled out. According to a later analysis, TCR association rates differed among HLA loci, with DRB1 alleles showing the most associated TCRs and HLA-C alleles showing the fewest. According to a later analysis, most CMV-associated TCR beta chains appeared to be HLA-restricted, and the HLA associations seemed to be driven largely by CMV exposure. A further reported finding was that TCR beta sequences accurately predicted the HLA-A and HLA-B alleles for most subjects in the first cohort. Across donors, most TCR sequences were observed very rarely, whereas some public TCRs were present in many individuals. Cytomegalovirus status was reported to be diagnosed by the classifier with high specificity and sensitivity in both the original and validation cohorts. The 87-base-pair reads could not distinguish some IMGT-functional V segments, including TRBV6-2 and TRBV6-3, so those segments were excluded. Because some donors lacked HLA typing at each locus, the association tests relied only on the typed subset. Assigning TCR associations to individual alleles was difficult when HLA alleles, especially DR and DQ, strongly co-occurred. V-gene and J-gene trimming of TCR beta chains was associated with a missense DCLRE1C variant in a later genetic analysis, and the association was replicated in an independent cohort. The authors suggested that the approach could potentially be generalized to other disease states and immunological phenotypes. Immune exposure information for the cohort was limited to CMV serostatus. Only TCR beta chains were sequenced in this cohort, and the absence of alpha or paired-chain data limited detectable features. The presence/absence analyses assumed that sequencing depth was roughly uniform across donors, and that assumption may not be true. A few of the identified cytomegalovirus-associated TCR beta chains were confirmed in vitro to be specific for cytomegalovirus antigens. A later analysis associated about 17,000 TCR beta sequences with specific HLA alleles at a false discovery rate of 0.05. The sequencing pipeline was judged likely to have produced a cluster of highly shared sequence variants as a technical artifact. An earlier analysis of 587 of the donors showed that most TCR beta V segments appeared in productive rearrangements either about 87% or about 30% of the time, which broadly matched IMGT annotations. Because counts were too low, approximately 18 rarely observed V segments, including chromosome 9 orphons, were excluded from the earlier analysis of 587 of the donors.

The sequence came from a man between 18 and 29 years old in good health and CMV-seropositive. This chain joins TRBV7-2 to TRBJ2-5; 8 nucleotides in the junction match TRBD2. The sample taken for sequencing was PBMCs. The CDR3 corresponds to CASSFRGGPGETQYF. DNA sequence: TGTGCCAGCAGCTTCCGGGGGGGGCCGGGTGAGACCCAGTACTTC.